This entry lists 8 T cell receptor beta chains sequenced from one sample in a study of OX40 agonist ivuxolimab in advanced cancers. Some clones are missing from TCRdb's copy, which holds only in-frame ones; the method was immunoSEQ multiplex PCR. This table holds tens of thousands of clones, 85% to 90% found once. The source was CD4+ or CD8+ T cells sorted from blood, collected in a trial of the OX40 agonist ivuxolimab. The receptors derive from an adult with an advanced solid tumor such as melanoma, head and neck, liver or kidney cancer.

This clone was found a few times. The CDR3 sequence is CASSIGGSTYEQYF. DNA for the CDR3: TGTGCCAGTAGTATTGGCGGGAGTACCTACGAGCAGTACTTC. V and J are TRBV19 and TRBJ2-7; 7 nucleotides align to TRBD2. The CDR3 consists of 14 residues. V was pared by 3 bases and J by 2 bases, with 4 bases of the junction left unmatched. Germline lookup yields CDR1 LNHDA and CDR2 SQIVND (reference sequence).

This clone was seen only a few times. The genes are TRBV4-1 and TRBJ2-3, with D possibly TRBD2 on 7 matching bases. Germline-derived CDR1 and CDR2 are MGHRA and YSYEKL. The CDR3 runs to 15 residues. V lost 2 bases, J lost 6 bases, and 15 bases lay in between. CDR3 in amino acids: CASSQPRGGGDTQYF. CDR3 nucleotide sequence: TGCGCCAGCAGCCAACCACGCGGGGGCGGGGATACGCAGTATTTT.

J is TRBJ2-1 and V is TRBV6-1; D unclear. CDR3 length: 16 amino acids. The germline V gene has CDR1 MNHNS and CDR2 SASEGT. Trimming removed 1 base at V and 5 bases at J, with 15 bases between. The CDR3 DNA reads as TGTGCCAGCAGTGAAGACCCACCTCTCCTGAACAATGAGCAGTTCTTC. Translation gives CASSEDPPLLNNEQFF.

The chain couples TRBV5-1 to TRBJ2-7; 9 positions match TRBD1. From germline, CDR1 is SGHRS and CDR2 YFSETQ. The CDR3 totals 14 residues. Trimming removed 1 base from V and 6 bases from J; junction bases left unmatched: 5. The chain's CDR3 is CASSLTGGLREQYF. For the CDR3, the DNA is TGCGCCAGCAGCTTGACAGGGGGCCTCCGCGAGCAGTACTTC. Complete variable domain (other parts from reference TRBV5-1 and TRBJ2-7): KAGVTQTPRYLIKTRGQQVTLSCSPISGHRSVSWYQQTPGQGLQFLFEYFSETQRNKGNFPGRFSGRQFSNSRSEMNVSTLELGDSALYLCASSLTGGLREQYFGPGTRLTVT.

This chain connects TRBV27 to TRBJ2-1, with D perhaps given as TRBD1 or TRBD2 (5 bases each). Trimming cost V 7 bases and J 5 bases, with 12 bases left between them. Per germline, CDR1 MNHEY and CDR2 SMNVEV (reference sequence). This CDR3 has 13 residues. CDR3 loop: CASTSGTNNEQFF. The CDR3 nucleotides read TGTGCCAGCACCTCCGGGACCAACAATGAGCAGTTCTTC.

The chain employs TRBV5-4 and TRBJ2-6; TRBD1 is a possible D gene (6 bases). V lost 3 bases and J lost 2, with 9 bases in between. The CDR3 has 15 amino acids. Germline CDR1 SGHNT, CDR2 YYREEE (reference sequence). CDR3 residues: CASSSGQPGANVLTF. CDR3 nucleotide sequence: TGTGCCAGCAGCTCCGGACAGCCTGGGGCCAACGTCCTGACTTTC.

The gene calls are TRBV5-1 and TRBJ2-3; weak D call: TRBD1 (6 bases). The germline CDR1 and CDR2 sequences are SGHRS and YFSETQ. Trimming took off 4 bases at V and 5 bases at J, with 11 bases between the two ends. The CDR3 extends over 13 amino acids. The CDR3 bases are TGCGCCAGCAGCACCGACAGGAAAGATACGCAGTATTTT. Translating it yields CASSTDRKDTQYF.

V is TRBV5-1 and J is TRBJ2-5; D may match TRBD1 or TRBD2 (6 bases each). Trimming took 7 bases from V and 6 from J, leaving 19 bases between them. Per the germline V gene, CDR1 is SGHRS and CDR2 is YFSETQ. The CDR3 extends over 14 amino acids. The CDR3 loop reads CASWLEGGLKTQYF. CDR3 coding DNA: TGCGCCAGCTGGTTAGAAGGGGGGCTGAAGACCCAGTACTTC.